The following is a TCR beta chain sequence with its context. No antigen is known for it. This entry is derived from a study of CXCR3-negative and CXCR3-positive naive CD8 T cells. Study outcomes and limitations: With respect to TRBV-TRBJ usage, naive CXCR3-negative and CXCR3-positive cells were similar; memory differed. Against CXCR3-negative naive cells, CXCR3-positive naive cells showed more hydrophobic TRB CDR3s. CXCR3 expression dropped partially after cryopreservation, and most assays relied on fresh PBMCs. Both naive subsets had comparably high diversity; memory CD8+ cells much lower.

The CDR3 is 16 amino acids. Germline V gene lookup returns CDR1 SEHNR and CDR2 FQNEAQ (reference sequence). Cells classed as naive CD8+ T cells were CD45RO-CCR7+CD27+CD95-. In preparing the TRB cDNA libraries, 5' RACE with UMI labels was used. With the 5' RACE reads reprocessed, TCRdb shows one record per CDR3 protein and no DNA. There are about 110,000 distinct CDR3 sequences in the sample, with 0.35% to 0.4% held by the top ten. The sequencing input was naive CXCR3+ CD8+ T cells from blood. Subset specified: CD45RO-CCR7+CD27+CD95- naive CD8+ T cells expressing CXCR3 (TNR3+). The chain joins TRBV7-9 to TRBJ2-7; no DNA is available, so the TRBD1 call from TCRdb remains unchecked. This receptor was taken from a human donor in good health. Some clones in this sample may be carry-over from other donors' samples. CDR3 residues: CASSVSLGTVSYEQYF.